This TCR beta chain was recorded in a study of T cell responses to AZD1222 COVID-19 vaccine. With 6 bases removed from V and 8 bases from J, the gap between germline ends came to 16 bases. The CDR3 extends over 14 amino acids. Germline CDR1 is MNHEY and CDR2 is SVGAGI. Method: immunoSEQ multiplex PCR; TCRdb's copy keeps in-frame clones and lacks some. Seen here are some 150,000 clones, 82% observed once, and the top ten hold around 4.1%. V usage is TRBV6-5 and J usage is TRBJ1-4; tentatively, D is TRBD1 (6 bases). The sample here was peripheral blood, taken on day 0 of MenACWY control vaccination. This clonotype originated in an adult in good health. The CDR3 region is CASRTTGRDEKLFF. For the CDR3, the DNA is TGTGCCAGCAGGACCACAGGGAGGGACGAAAAACTGTTTTTT.